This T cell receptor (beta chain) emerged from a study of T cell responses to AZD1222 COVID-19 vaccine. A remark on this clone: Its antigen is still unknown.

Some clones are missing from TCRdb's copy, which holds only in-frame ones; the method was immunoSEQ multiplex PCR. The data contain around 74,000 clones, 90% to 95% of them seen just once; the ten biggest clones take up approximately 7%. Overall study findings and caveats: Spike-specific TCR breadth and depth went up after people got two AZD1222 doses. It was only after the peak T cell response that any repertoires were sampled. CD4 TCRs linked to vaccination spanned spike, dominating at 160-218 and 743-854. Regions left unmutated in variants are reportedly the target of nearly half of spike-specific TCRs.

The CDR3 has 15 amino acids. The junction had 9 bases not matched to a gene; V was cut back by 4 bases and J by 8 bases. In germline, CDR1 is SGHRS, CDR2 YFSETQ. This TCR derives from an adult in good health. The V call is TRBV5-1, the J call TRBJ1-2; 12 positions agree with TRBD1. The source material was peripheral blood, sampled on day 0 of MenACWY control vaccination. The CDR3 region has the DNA TGCGCCAGCAGCACCGGGACAGGGGGCGTTCGGGGCTACACCTTC. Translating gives CASSTGTGGVRGYTF.